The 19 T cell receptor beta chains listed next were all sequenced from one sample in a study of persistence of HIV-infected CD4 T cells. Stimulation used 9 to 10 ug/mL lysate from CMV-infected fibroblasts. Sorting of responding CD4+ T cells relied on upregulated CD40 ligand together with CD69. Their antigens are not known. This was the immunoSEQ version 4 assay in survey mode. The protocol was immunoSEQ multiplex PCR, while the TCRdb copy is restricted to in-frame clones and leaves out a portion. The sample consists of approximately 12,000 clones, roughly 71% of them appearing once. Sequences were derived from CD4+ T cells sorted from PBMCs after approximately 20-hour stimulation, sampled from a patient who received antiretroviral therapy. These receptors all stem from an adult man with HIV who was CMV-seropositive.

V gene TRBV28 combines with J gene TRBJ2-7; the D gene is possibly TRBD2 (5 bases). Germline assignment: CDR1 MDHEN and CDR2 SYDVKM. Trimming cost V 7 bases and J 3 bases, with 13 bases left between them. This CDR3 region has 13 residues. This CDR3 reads CASTQERIYEQYF. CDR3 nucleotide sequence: TGTGCCAGCACCCAAGAGCGGATCTACGAGCAGTACTTC.

CDR3 sequence reads: CASRPHDRDSEAFF. Written as DNA, the CDR3 is TGTGCCAGCAGGCCTCACGACAGGGATTCTGAAGCTTTCTTT. The chain joins TRBV6-2 or TRBV6-3 to TRBJ1-1, with 7 nucleotides matching TRBD1. Germline V gene sequence: CDR1 MNHEY, CDR2 SVGEGT. This CDR3 region has 14 residues. V shed 6 bases and J 6 bases; nucleotides not matched to a gene: 10.

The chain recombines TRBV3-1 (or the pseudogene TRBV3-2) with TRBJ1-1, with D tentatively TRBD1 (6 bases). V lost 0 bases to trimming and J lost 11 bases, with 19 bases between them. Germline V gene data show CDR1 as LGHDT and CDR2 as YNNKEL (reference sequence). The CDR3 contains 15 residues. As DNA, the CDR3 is TGTGCCAGCAGCCAAGATCGGGGCAGGGGAGCCAAGGCTTTCTTT. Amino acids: CASSQDRGRGAKAFF.

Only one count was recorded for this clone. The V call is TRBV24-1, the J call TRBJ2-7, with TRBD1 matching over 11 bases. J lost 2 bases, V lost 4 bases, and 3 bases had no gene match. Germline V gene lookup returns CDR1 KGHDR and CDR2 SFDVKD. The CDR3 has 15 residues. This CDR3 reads CATSDSGQGAYEQYF. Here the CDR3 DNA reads TGTGCCACCAGTGACTCGGGACAGGGGGCCTACGAGCAGTACTTC.

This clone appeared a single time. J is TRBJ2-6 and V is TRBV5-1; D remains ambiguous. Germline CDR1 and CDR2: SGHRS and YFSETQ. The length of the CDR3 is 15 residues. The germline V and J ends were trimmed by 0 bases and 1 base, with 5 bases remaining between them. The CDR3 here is CASSLGGSGANVLTF. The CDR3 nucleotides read TGCGCCAGCAGCTTGGGGGGATCTGGGGCCAACGTCCTGACTTTC. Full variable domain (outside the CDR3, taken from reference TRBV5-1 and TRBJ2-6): KAGVTQTPRYLIKTRGQQVTLSCSPISGHRSVSWYQQTPGQGLQFLFEYFSETQRNKGNFPGRFSGRQFSNSRSEMNVSTLELGDSALYLCASSLGGSGANVLTFGAGSRLTVL.

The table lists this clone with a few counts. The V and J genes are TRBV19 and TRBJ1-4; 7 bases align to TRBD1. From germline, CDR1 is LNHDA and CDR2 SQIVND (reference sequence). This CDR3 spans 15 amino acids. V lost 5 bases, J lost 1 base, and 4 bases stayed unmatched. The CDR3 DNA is TGTGCCAGTAGTTCCGCAGGGGGAACTAATGAAAAACTGTTTTTT. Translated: CASSSAGGTNEKLFF.

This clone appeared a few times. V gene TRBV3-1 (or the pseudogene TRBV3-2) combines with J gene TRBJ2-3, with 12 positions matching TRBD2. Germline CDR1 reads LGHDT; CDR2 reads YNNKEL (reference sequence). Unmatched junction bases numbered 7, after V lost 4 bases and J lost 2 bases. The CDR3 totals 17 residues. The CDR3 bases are TGTGCCAGCAGCCGCCGACTAGCGGGGGACCTCACAGATACGCAGTATTTT. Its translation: CASSRRLAGDLTDTQYF.

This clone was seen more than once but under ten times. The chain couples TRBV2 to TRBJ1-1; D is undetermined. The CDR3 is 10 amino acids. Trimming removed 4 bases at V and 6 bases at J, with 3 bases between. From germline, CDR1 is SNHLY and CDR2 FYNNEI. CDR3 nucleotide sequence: TGTGCCAGCAGTGGAGCTGAAGCTTTCTTT. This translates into CASSGAEAFF.

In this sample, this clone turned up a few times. This CDR3 reads CATSDLQRNTGELFF. The CDR3 DNA is TGTGCCACCAGTGATTTGCAAAGGAACACCGGGGAGCTGTTTTTT. The chain recombines TRBV24-1 with TRBJ2-2; D call uncertain. This CDR3 spans 15 amino acids. Germline CDR1 reads KGHDR; CDR2 reads SFDVKD. The V gene lost 0 bases and the J gene lost 1 base, with 5 bases spanning the gap.

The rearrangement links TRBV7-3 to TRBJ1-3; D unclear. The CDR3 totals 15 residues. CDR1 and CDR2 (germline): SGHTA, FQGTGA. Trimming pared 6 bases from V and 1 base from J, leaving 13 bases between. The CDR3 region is CASRIVGRSGNTIYF. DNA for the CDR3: TGTGCCAGCAGAATAGTAGGCAGGTCTGGAAACACCATATATTTT.

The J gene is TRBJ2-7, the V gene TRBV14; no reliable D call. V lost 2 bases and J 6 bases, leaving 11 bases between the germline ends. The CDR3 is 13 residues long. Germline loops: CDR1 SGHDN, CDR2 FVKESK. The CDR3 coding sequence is TGTGCCAGCAGCCAACAGGACCTTTTCGAGCAGTACTTC. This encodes CASSQQDLFEQYF.

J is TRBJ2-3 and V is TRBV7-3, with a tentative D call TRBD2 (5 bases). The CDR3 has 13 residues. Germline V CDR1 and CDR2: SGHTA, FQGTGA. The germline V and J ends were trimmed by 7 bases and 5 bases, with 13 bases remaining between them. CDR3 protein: CASTFSRGDTQYF. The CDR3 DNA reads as TGTGCCAGCACCTTTTCCCGGGGAGATACGCAGTATTTT.

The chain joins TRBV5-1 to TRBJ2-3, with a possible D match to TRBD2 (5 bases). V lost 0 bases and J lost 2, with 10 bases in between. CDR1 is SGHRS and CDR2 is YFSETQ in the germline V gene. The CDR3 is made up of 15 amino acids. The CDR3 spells CASSLGGSDTDTQYF. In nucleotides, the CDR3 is TGCGCCAGCAGCTTGGGAGGGTCCGACACAGATACGCAGTATTTT.

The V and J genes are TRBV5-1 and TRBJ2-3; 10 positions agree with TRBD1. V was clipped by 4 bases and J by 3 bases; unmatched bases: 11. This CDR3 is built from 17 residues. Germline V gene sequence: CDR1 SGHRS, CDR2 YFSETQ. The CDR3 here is CASSHRTGGMLTDTQYF. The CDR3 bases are TGCGCCAGCAGCCACAGGACAGGGGGTATGTTGACAGATACGCAGTATTTT.

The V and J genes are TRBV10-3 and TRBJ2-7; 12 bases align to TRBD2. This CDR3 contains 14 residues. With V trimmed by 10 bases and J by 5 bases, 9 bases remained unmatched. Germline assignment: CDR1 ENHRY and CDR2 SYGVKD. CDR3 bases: TGTGCCACCACCCTAGCGGGGGGGAAAAACGAGCAGTACTTC. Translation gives CATTLAGGKNEQYF.

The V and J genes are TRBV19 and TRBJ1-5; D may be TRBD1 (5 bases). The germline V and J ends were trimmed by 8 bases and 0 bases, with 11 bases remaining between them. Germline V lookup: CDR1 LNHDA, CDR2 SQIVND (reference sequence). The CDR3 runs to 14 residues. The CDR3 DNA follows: TGTGCCAGTCGTCGGGGGTATAGCAATCAGCCCCAGCATTTT. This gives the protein CASRRGYSNQPQHF.

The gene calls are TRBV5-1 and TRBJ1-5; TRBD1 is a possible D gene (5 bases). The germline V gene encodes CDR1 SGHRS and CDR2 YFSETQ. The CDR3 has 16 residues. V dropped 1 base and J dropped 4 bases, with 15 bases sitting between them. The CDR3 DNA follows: TGCGCCAGCAGCTTGAAAGTCGAGACAGCTAATCAGCCCCAGCATTTT. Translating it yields CASSLKVETANQPQHF.

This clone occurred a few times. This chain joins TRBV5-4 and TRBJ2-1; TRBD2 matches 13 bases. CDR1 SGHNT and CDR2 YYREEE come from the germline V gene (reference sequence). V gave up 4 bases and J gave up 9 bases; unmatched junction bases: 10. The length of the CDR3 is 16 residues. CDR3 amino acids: CASSPRTSGGRGEQFF. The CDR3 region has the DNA TGTGCCAGCAGCCCGCGGACTAGCGGGGGCCGGGGTGAGCAGTTCTTC.

As DNA, the CDR3 is TGTGCCAGCAGCTTAGTGTTGTGGGGACAGGCAGATACGCAGTATTTT. This codes for CASSLVLWGQADTQYF. The chain combines TRBV7-2 with TRBJ2-3, with TRBD1 identical over 8 bases. The CDR3 is 16 amino acids. Germline CDR1 and CDR2: SGHTA and FQGNSA. Trimming cost V 1 base and J 4 bases; bases outside gene matches: 7.